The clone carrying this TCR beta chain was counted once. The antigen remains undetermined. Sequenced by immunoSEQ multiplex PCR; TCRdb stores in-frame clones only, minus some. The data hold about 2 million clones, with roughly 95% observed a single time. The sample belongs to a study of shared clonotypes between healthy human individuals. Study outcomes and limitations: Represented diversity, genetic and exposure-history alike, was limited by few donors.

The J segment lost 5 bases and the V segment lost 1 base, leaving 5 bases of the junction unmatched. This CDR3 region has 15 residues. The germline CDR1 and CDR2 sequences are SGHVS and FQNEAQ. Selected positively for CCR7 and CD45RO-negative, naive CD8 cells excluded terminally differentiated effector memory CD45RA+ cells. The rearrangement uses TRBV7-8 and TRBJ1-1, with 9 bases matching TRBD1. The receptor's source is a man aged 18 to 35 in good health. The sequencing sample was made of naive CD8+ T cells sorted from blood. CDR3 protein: CASSLEQGARTEAFF. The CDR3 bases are TGTGCCAGCAGCTTAGAACAGGGGGCAAGAACTGAAGCTTTCTTT. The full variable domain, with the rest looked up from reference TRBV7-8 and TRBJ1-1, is GAGVSQSPRYKVAKRGQDVALRCDPISGHVSLFWYQQALGQGPEFLTYFQNEAQLDKSGLPSDRFFAERPEGSVSTLKIQRTQQEDSAVYLCASSLEQGARTEAFFGQGTRLTVV.